The entry below gives a single T cell receptor (beta chain) sequence along with its context. Antigen specificity is unknown. 13 Jbeta primers and 60 Vbeta primers were used for the PCR. Some clones are missing from TCRdb's copy, which holds only in-frame ones; the method was immunoSEQ multiplex PCR. This sample carries about 130,000 clones, roughly 77% of them seen once, and the ten largest clones take less than 6.5%. The germline V gene encodes CDR1 LNHDA and CDR2 SQIVND (reference sequence). This CDR3 is 14 amino acids long. With 6 bases clipped from V and 3 bases from J, the junction kept 7 bases outside the gene matches. The sample is drawn from a study of cytomegalovirus exposure and HLA in healthy donors. General study points: The study listed about 150 cytomegalovirus-associated TCR beta chains. The authors later found TCR association rates varying by HLA locus, with DRB1 most and HLA-C fewest.

The source of this sequence is a woman in her thirties or forties in good health and CMV-seropositive. The sample taken for sequencing was PBMCs. This rearrangement joins TRBV19 to TRBJ1-2, with 7 bases aligning to TRBD1. In DNA form, the CDR3 reads TGTGCCAGTAGCACGACAGGGCGGCACTATGGCTACACCTTC. This encodes CASSTTGRHYGYTF.